What follows is one T cell receptor beta chain and its context. What it recognizes is unknown. Trimming shortened V by 7 bases and J by 1 base, and 11 bases separated the two germline ends. The CDR3 spans 14 residues. Germline V gene lookup returns CDR1 SNHLY and CDR2 FYNNEI. This record comes from a study of graft-versus-host responses after intestinal transplantation. Whole-study context: Induction with anti-thymocyte globulin, then tacrolimus and steroids for roughly three years, was given to all recipients.

The repertoire was sequenced with immunoSEQ multiplex PCR; TCRdb's copy has only in-frame clones and lacks some. Of some 130,000 clones listed, approximately 90% are singletons. The sequence came from a human donor who received an intestinal transplant. Sequences were derived from unstimulated CD4+ T cells sorted from spleen or lymph node cells, sampled before intestinal transplant. The rearrangement links TRBV2 to TRBJ1-5, with D perhaps matching TRBD1 (5 bases). As DNA, the CDR3 is TGTGCCAGCAAGAGGGACGGAAGCAATCAGCCCCAGCATTTT. Its translation is CASKRDGSNQPQHF.